What follows is one T cell receptor (beta chain) and its context. Its antigen is as yet unknown. This entry is derived from a study of early T cells in non-severe SARS-CoV-2 infection. For the study at large: Sequenced material consisted of bulk RNA (from unsorted whole blood), and chains were unpaired. General observations from the study: VDJdb matching favored anti-spike CD8 responses, missing private and CD4 specificities.

Researchers tagged individual cDNA molecules with unique molecular identifiers. TCRdb processed the 5' RACE reads anew with MiXCR; each CDR3 protein has one entry. The sample yields roughly 90,000 distinct CDR3 sequences, roughly 15% seen once. Germline CDR1 and CDR2: SQVTM and ANQGSEA. V lost 3 bases to trimming and J lost 6 bases, with 9 bases between them. The CDR3 consists of 13 residues. The chain couples TRBV29-1 to TRBJ2-6; D unclear. The clonotype originates from an adult who was a healthcare worker with PCR-confirmed SARS-CoV-2 infection or an uninfected control (not recorded which). The source material was whole blood. The CDR3 here is CSVETREANVLTF. DNA for the CDR3: TGCAGCGTTGAGACCAGAGAGGCCAACGTCCTGACTTTC.